A single sample gave rise to the 8 T cell receptor beta chains below, sequenced in a study of T cells after yellow fever vaccination. One entry per CDR3 protein, called by TCRdb with MiXCR from the 5' RACE reads. The sample contains hundreds of thousands of distinct CDR3 sequences, roughly 20% of which appear only once. This specimen was PBMCs, taken before the yellow fever booster vaccination. All receptors come from a man aged 18-30 years who received the YFV17D yellow fever vaccine.

The rearrangement joins TRBV6-5 to TRBJ2-7; 7 bases are shared with TRBD1. V was clipped by 6 bases and J by 6 bases; unmatched bases: 11. This CDR3 contains 14 residues. Germline assignment: CDR1 MNHEY and CDR2 SVGAGI. The CDR3 loop is CASSPYRGPVEQYV. CDR3 bases: TGTGCCAGCAGCCCGTACAGGGGTCCCGTCGAGCAGTACGTC.

This clonotype showed up many times. The genes are TRBV5-1 and TRBJ1-1; no clear D. CDR3 size: 14 residues. V lost 1 base and J 0 bases, leaving 7 bases between the germline ends. Germline-derived CDR1 and CDR2 are SGHRS and YFSETQ. In DNA form, the CDR3 reads TGCGCCAGCAGCTTGTACAGATTGAACACTGAAGCTTTCTTT. It yields the protein CASSLYRLNTEAFF.

This clonotype was observed a handful of times. The chain links TRBV6-1 to TRBJ2-7; 10 nucleotides match TRBD2. The CDR3 loop spans 15 amino acids. In germline, CDR1 is MNHNS, CDR2 SASEGT. The trim removed 6 bases at V and 2 bases at J, leaving 7 bases unmatched. The CDR3 here is CASSSGLADPYEQYF. For the CDR3, the DNA is TGTGCCAGCAGCTCCGGACTAGCGGACCCCTACGAGCAGTACTTC.

This clonotype has only a few counts. CDR3 DNA: TGTGCCAGCAGTTTTTCGACAGGGTCAGGAGAGCAGTACGTC. This translates into CASSFSTGSGEQYV. The V call is TRBV27, the J call TRBJ2-7, with 7 positions matching TRBD1. Germline V gene lookup returns CDR1 MNHEY and CDR2 SMNVEV (reference sequence). V gave up 3 bases and J gave up 7 bases; unmatched junction bases: 9. This CDR3 has 14 residues.

This chain joins TRBV7-9 and TRBJ1-1; 7 bases line up with TRBD1. CDR3 length equals 14 residues. Per the germline V gene, CDR1 is SEHNR and CDR2 is FQNEAQ (reference sequence). J was trimmed by 1 base and V by 4 bases; bases with no gene match: 3. CDR3 nucleotide sequence: TGTGCCAGCAGCTCATCAGGGGGGAACACTGAAGCTTTCTTT. Amino acids: CASSSSGGNTEAFF.

This clonotype was counted between two and nine times. The chain has TRBV12-3 or TRBV12-4 and TRBJ2-7; D remains unclear. The CDR3 is 14 residues long. Trimming pared 6 bases from V and 3 bases from J, leaving 15 bases between. The CDR3 nucleotides read TGTGCCAGCAGCCCCCTTGGCTACCTCTACGAGCAGTACTTC. This encodes CASSPLGYLYEQYF.

This clonotype has more than one count but fewer than ten. V gene TRBV5-1 combines with J gene TRBJ2-3, with a weak D call TRBD2 (6 bases). The CDR3 is made up of 14 amino acids. CDR1 SGHRS and CDR2 YFSETQ come from the germline V gene. V lost 1 base and J 4 bases, leaving 10 bases between the germline ends. Here the CDR3 reads CASSLRGDSDTQYF. The CDR3 bases are TGCGCCAGCAGCTTGCGCGGGGATTCAGATACGCAGTATTTT.

This clonotype was seen more than once but under ten times. The rearrangement links TRBV6-2 or TRBV6-3 to TRBJ2-1, with a weak D call TRBD2 (6 bases). Deletions cut 8 bases from V and 7 bases from J, with 15 bases between. The CDR3 sequence is 13 residues long. The germline gives CDR1 MNHEY, CDR2 SVGEGT. The CDR3: CASRGTGTNEQFF. CDR3 coding DNA: TGTGCCAGCCGAGGGACTGGCACTAATGAGCAGTTCTTC.